Following are 28 T cell receptor beta chains from one sample sequenced in a study of T cells after yellow fever vaccination. Via MiXCR, TCRdb re-called the 5' RACE reads, giving one row per CDR3 protein. Here the sample spans a few hundred thousand distinct CDR3 sequences, 3.6% being singletons. The sequences come from PBMCs, collected on the day of the yellow fever booster vaccination. Receptors originate from a man aged 18-30 years who received the YFV17D yellow fever vaccine.

This clonotype has a handful of counts. The gene calls are TRBV24-1 and TRBJ2-1; 9 bases line up with TRBD1. The V and J ends lost 9 bases and 7 bases, in that order; junction bases with no gene match: 12. The germline CDR1 and CDR2 sequences are KGHDR and SFDVKD. This CDR3 has 15 residues. The CDR3 region is CATAAVQGARNEQFF. CDR3 sequence (DNA): TGTGCCACCGCCGCTGTACAGGGGGCGCGGAATGAGCAGTTCTTC.

The chain links TRBV5-4 to TRBJ2-3; 7 nucleotides align to TRBD2. CDR1 and CDR2 (germline): SGHNT, YYREEE (reference sequence). This CDR3 spans 14 amino acids. The J segment lost 2 bases and the V segment lost 4 bases, leaving 4 bases of the junction unmatched. Written as DNA, the CDR3 is TGTGCCAGCAGCGCCAGGGACTACACAGATACGCAGTATTTT. It encodes CASSARDYTDTQYF.

The chain couples TRBV6-2 or TRBV6-3 to TRBJ1-1; D gene unclear. The CDR3 contains 13 residues. The V and J ends lost 5 bases and 1 base respectively, with 8 bases between them. Germline CDR1 and CDR2: MNHEY and SVGEGT. DNA of the CDR3: TGTGCCAGCAGTCGAAAGGGGAACACTGAAGCTTTCTTT. Protein product: CASSRKGNTEAFF.

This clonotype was found a few times. V is TRBV20-1 and J is TRBJ1-2; D is unclear. V was shortened by 5 bases and J by 0 bases, with 10 bases between the two germline ends. The CDR3 totals 13 residues. CDR1 is DFQATT and CDR2 is SNEGSKA in the germline V gene (reference sequence). Here the CDR3 reads CSAWTASNYGYTF. The CDR3 region has the DNA TGCAGTGCTTGGACGGCCTCTAACTATGGCTACACCTTC.

Ten or more counts support this clonotype. The chain recombines TRBV5-1 with TRBJ2-3; D is perhaps TRBD1 or TRBD2 (5 bases each). V dropped 0 bases and J dropped 7 bases, with 9 bases sitting between them. Germline CDR1 and CDR2: SGHRS and YFSETQ. This CDR3 has 13 residues. The CDR3 sequence is CASSLARENTQYF. The CDR3 DNA follows: TGCGCCAGCAGCTTGGCCAGGGAGAATACGCAGTATTTT.

This clonotype was seen repeatedly, ten times or more. The rearrangement joins TRBV7-2 to TRBJ2-2; D may be TRBD2 (5 bases). The CDR3 is 14 amino acids. The V gene lost 1 base and the J gene lost 5 bases, with 8 bases spanning the gap. Germline CDR1 and CDR2: SGHTA and FQGNSA. The CDR3 here is CASSLVSATGELFF. In DNA form, the CDR3 reads TGTGCCAGCAGCTTAGTTAGCGCAACCGGGGAGCTGTTTTTT. The full variable domain, completed using reference TRBV7-2 and TRBJ2-2, is GAGVSQSPSNKVTEKGKDVELRCDPISGHTALYWYRQSLGQGLEFLIYFQGNSAPDKSGLPSDRFSAERTGGSVSTLTIQRTQQEDSAVYLCASSLVSATGELFFGEGSRLTVL.

This clonotype was seen a handful of times. The junction shows a germline mismatch at one end, possibly a read error. The rearrangement links TRBV28 to TRBJ1-5; D perhaps matches TRBD1 (6 bases). There are 12 residues in the CDR3. Per germline, CDR1 MDHEN and CDR2 SYDVKM. This CDR3 reads CATTGSNRPQHF. CDR3 in DNA: TGTGCCACGACAGGTTCCAATCGGCCCCAGCATTTT.

This clonotype was counted many times. This chain uses TRBV6-2 or TRBV6-3 with TRBJ2-7; D is unresolved. The V gene lost 2 bases and the J gene lost 2 bases, with 10 bases spanning the gap. The CDR3 spans 14 residues. Germline CDR1 reads MNHEY; CDR2 reads SVGEGT. CDR3 residues: CASSYDTTTYEQYV. CDR3 DNA: TGTGCCAGCAGTTACGATACCACTACCTACGAGCAGTACGTC.

This clonotype was seen at least ten times. The CDR3 loop is CASSQSDLYVSNQPQHF. CDR3 in DNA: TGCGCCAGCAGCCAGAGCGACCTCTATGTCAGCAATCAGCCCCAGCATTTT. The chain has TRBV4-1 and TRBJ1-5; D remains unclear. The CDR3 length is 17 residues. V was shortened by 3 bases and J by 1 base, with 16 bases between the two germline ends. Germline CDR1 is MGHRA and CDR2 is YSYEKL.

The chain recombines TRBV5-1 with TRBJ2-7; 12 positions match TRBD2. V trimming: 4 bases; J trimming: 6 bases; junction bases outside the gene matches: 14. The CDR3 length is 17 residues. Germline loops: CDR1 SGHRS, CDR2 YFSETQ. CDR3 DNA sequence: TGCGCCAGCAGCCCCCGCGATACTAGCGGGGGGCCCCTCGAGCAGTACTTC. This sequence encodes CASSPRDTSGGPLEQYF.

V gene TRBV30 combines with J gene TRBJ1-2; D call uncertain. The CDR3 length is 13 residues. Trimming cost V 0 bases and J 7 bases, with 12 bases left between them. Germline V gene lookup returns CDR1 GTSNPN and CDR2 SVGIG (reference sequence). The CDR3 loop is CAWSVSDTGGYTF. The CDR3, as DNA: TGTGCCTGGAGTGTTTCAGACACTGGTGGCTACACCTTC. Using reference TRBV30 and TRBJ1-2 for the parts outside the CDR3, the full variable domain is SQTIHQWPATLVQPVGSPLSLECTVEGTSNPNLYWYRQAAGRGLQLLFYSVGIGQISSEVPQNLSASRPQDRQFILSSKKLLLSDSGFYLCAWSVSDTGGYTFGSGTRLTVV.

This clonotype appeared many times. The chain carries TRBV7-6 and TRBJ2-5, with D perhaps matching TRBD2 (5 bases). The CDR3 is 15 residues long. Germline V gene sequence: CDR1 SGHVS, CDR2 FNYEAQ. The V end lost 5 bases, the J end lost 4 bases, and 17 bases lay between the germline ends. CDR3 bases: TGTGCCAGCAGCCTTTGGGCCCCGGGATCAGAGACCCAGTACTTC. It translates to CASSLWAPGSETQYF.

The table lists this clonotype with many counts. The rearrangement uses TRBV28 and TRBJ2-3; weak D call: TRBD2 (6 bases). The CDR3 covers 14 residues. The germline V gene encodes CDR1 MDHEN and CDR2 SYDVKM. Deletions cut 7 bases from V and 6 bases from J, with 17 bases between. The CDR3 DNA follows: TGTGCCAGCAAATTCGGCGGGGTGAGGGATACGCAGTATTTT. Translation gives CASKFGGVRDTQYF.

This clonotype was seen at least ten times. The chain recombines TRBV9 with TRBJ2-3; TRBD1 or TRBD2 may be the D gene (5 bases each). The CDR3 has 14 amino acids. Looked up from germline, CDR1 is SGDLS and CDR2 is YYNGEE. V was shortened by 3 bases and J by 0 bases, with 8 bases between the two germline ends. The CDR3, as DNA: TGTGCCAGCAGCGGTAGGGACAGCACAGATACGCAGTATTTT. Its translation is CASSGRDSTDTQYF.

This clonotype was seen at least ten times. The rearrangement joins TRBV4-3 to TRBJ2-1; D could derive from TRBD1 or TRBD2 (5 bases each). CDR1 is LGHNA, CDR2 YSLEER, per germline. The CDR3 runs 15 residues. V lost 0 bases and J lost 8, with 14 bases in between. The CDR3 sequence: CASSQDRRVGDEQFF. The DNA for the CDR3 is TGCGCCAGCAGCCAAGATCGGCGAGTGGGGGATGAGCAGTTCTTC.

This clonotype was detected a few times. V is TRBV5-6 and J is TRBJ2-1, with a weak D call TRBD2 (5 bases). Germline V lookup: CDR1 SGHDT, CDR2 YYEEEE. The germline V and J ends were trimmed by 2 bases and 0 bases, with 6 bases remaining between them. The CDR3 totals 14 residues. CDR3 DNA: TGTGCCAGCAGCTTCGGGGTCTCCTACAATGAGCAGTTCTTC. Translating gives CASSFGVSYNEQFF.

This clonotype came up many times. The chain carries TRBV7-3 and TRBJ1-5, with a weak D call TRBD1 (6 bases). V was shortened by 2 bases and J by 6 bases, with 17 bases between the two germline ends. The CDR3 has 16 amino acids. Germline CDR1 and CDR2: SGHTA and FQGTGA. In DNA, the CDR3 is TGTGCCAGCAGCTTAGTTCCGCCAGGGGAGCCTCAGCCCCAGCATTTT. This translates into CASSLVPPGEPQPQHF.

In this sample, this clonotype turned up many times. This chain links TRBV9 with TRBJ2-7, with TRBD1 matching 7 bases. The V segment lost 8 bases and the J segment 3 bases; nucleotides outside the gene matches: 14. This CDR3 contains 15 residues. Per germline, CDR1 SGDLS and CDR2 YYNGEE. Here the CDR3 reads CAREGDSYGYYEQYF. In nucleotides, the CDR3 is TGTGCCAGGGAAGGGGACAGCTATGGATACTACGAGCAGTACTTC.

This clonotype was counted at least ten times. This chain joins TRBV4-3 and TRBJ1-2; D remains unclear. V dropped 4 bases and J dropped 4 bases, with 16 bases sitting between them. The CDR3 contains 15 residues. CDR1 and CDR2 from the germline V gene are LGHNA and YSLEER. CDR3 sequence (DNA): TGCGCCAGCAGCCGCCCGGAAGGGAGCGGCTATGGCTACACCTTC. Translating it yields CASSRPEGSGYGYTF.

The V and J genes are TRBV7-8 and TRBJ2-1, with a possible D match to TRBD1 (6 bases). The CDR3 spans 16 residues. Deletions cut 0 bases from V and 4 bases from J, with 13 bases between. Germline CDR1 and CDR2: SGHVS and FQNEAQ. The CDR3 loop is CASSLAPGTSYNEQFF. The CDR3, as DNA: TGTGCCAGCAGCTTAGCCCCCGGGACAAGTTACAATGAGCAGTTCTTC.

This clonotype was recorded at least ten times. The rearrangement links TRBV21-1 to TRBJ2-3; TRBD1, the table's D call, lacks a check against the DNA. TRBV21-1 is marked as a pseudogene. The CDR3 contains 18 residues. CDR3 bases: TGTGCCAGCAGCAAAAAAGGGGGGGCAGGGGCTAGCACAGATACGCAGTATTTT. This translates into CASSKKGGAGASTDTQYF.

This clonotype was observed at least ten times. This sequence joins TRBV7-8 and TRBJ2-1; D might be TRBD2 (5 bases). V lost 2 bases and J 0 bases, leaving 11 bases between the germline ends. From germline, CDR1 is SGHVS and CDR2 FQNEAQ. The length of the CDR3 is 16 residues. The CDR3, as DNA: TGTGCCAGCAGCTTATGGGCGGACTCCTCCTACAATGAGCAGTTCTTC. Encoded protein: CASSLWADSSYNEQFF.

This clonotype was seen only a few times. The rearrangement uses TRBV5-1 and TRBJ1-1, with 8 bases that match TRBD1. After removal of 4 bases from V and 7 bases from J, the junction contained 12 bases not matched to a gene. Germline CDR1 is SGHRS and CDR2 is YFSETQ. The CDR3 is 15 amino acids. CDR3 DNA sequence: TGCGCCAGCAGCCCAGCCGGGACAGGTGTTCTTGAAGCTTTCTTT. This codes for CASSPAGTGVLEAFF. Using reference TRBV5-1 and TRBJ1-1 for the parts outside the CDR3, the full variable domain is KAGVTQTPRYLIKTRGQQVTLSCSPISGHRSVSWYQQTPGQGLQFLFEYFSETQRNKGNFPGRFSGRQFSNSRSEMNVSTLELGDSALYLCASSPAGTGVLEAFFGQGTRLTVV.

The sample holds many counts of this clonotype. The chain couples TRBV6-2 or TRBV6-3 to TRBJ2-7, with 7 bases matching TRBD2. The CDR3 is 11 amino acids. Trimming cost V 8 bases and J 6 bases; bases outside gene matches: 4. Germline V gene sequence: CDR1 MNHEY, CDR2 SVGEGT. CDR3: CASSGGFEQYV. The CDR3 nucleotides read TGTGCCAGCTCGGGGGGTTTCGAGCAGTACGTC.

The table lists this clonotype with a few counts. This chain connects TRBV2 to TRBJ2-7; 9 bases match TRBD2. The CDR3 loop spans 17 amino acids. Losses at the gene ends were 1 base for V and 2 bases for J; bases not matched to a gene: 9. Germline values: CDR1 SNHLY, CDR2 FYNNEI. The CDR3 coding sequence is TGTGCCAGCAGTGAAGGCCCCGGGGCGGGGGGGCCCTACGAGCAGTACTTC. This encodes CASSEGPGAGGPYEQYF.

This clonotype was observed at least ten times. The V and J genes are TRBV14 and TRBJ1-3; no firm D call. V was cut by 4 bases and J by 3 bases, with 10 bases left in between. Germline V gene lookup returns CDR1 SGHDN and CDR2 FVKESK. The CDR3 has 14 residues. CDR3: CASSPRRFGNTIYF. The CDR3 region has the DNA TGTGCCAGCAGCCCCCGGCGGTTTGGAAACACCATATATTTT.

This clonotype has just a few counts. The J gene is TRBJ2-1, the V gene TRBV2; D is uncertain. The CDR3 covers 12 residues. Trimming removed 8 bases at V and 4 bases at J, with 9 bases between. Germline CDR1 is SNHLY and CDR2 is FYNNEI. CDR3 sequence reads: CASHFDYNEQFF. The CDR3 DNA reads TGTGCCAGCCATTTCGATTACAATGAGCAGTTCTTC.

This clonotype came up many times. The gene calls are TRBV7-9 and TRBJ1-4; the D gene is possibly TRBD1 (6 bases). This CDR3 comprises 17 residues. The V gene's germline CDR1 is SEHNR and CDR2 FQNEAQ (reference sequence). Trimming took off 5 bases at V and 0 bases at J, with 16 bases between the two ends. The DNA for the CDR3 is TGTGCCAGCAGCCCATGGGACATTCTTACAACTAATGAAAAACTGTTTTTT. Its protein is CASSPWDILTTNEKLFF.